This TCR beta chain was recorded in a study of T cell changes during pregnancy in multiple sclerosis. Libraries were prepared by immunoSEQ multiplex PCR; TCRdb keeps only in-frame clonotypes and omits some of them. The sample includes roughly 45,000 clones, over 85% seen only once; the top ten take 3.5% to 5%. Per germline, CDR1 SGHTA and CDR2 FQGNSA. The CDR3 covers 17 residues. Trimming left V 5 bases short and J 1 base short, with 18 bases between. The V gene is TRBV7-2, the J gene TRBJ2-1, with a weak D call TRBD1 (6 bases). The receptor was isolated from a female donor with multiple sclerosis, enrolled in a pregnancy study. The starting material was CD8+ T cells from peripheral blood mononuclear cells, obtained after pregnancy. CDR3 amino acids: CASSPEGGGVSYNEQFF. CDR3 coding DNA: TGTGCCAGCAGCCCTGAAGGGGGTGGGGTTTCCTACAATGAGCAGTTCTTC.